Listed here are 16 T cell receptor beta chains from one sample, sequenced in a study of graft-versus-host responses after intestinal transplantation. Processing released intraepithelial and lamina propria lymphocytes from the graft tissue. Sequencing used immunoSEQ multiplex PCR; TCRdb keeps in-frame clones, though not all of them. The sample consists of 7,500 to 10,000 clones, approximately 81% of them appearing once. The sample here was ileum tissue, taken roughly 74 weeks after intestinal transplant. The receptor set was obtained from a human patient who received an intestinal transplant, so some T cells may come from the graft donor.

The genes are TRBV10-2 and TRBJ1-1; 8 bases align to TRBD1. The junction had 5 bases not matched to a gene; V was cut back by 3 bases and J by 2 bases. The V gene's germline CDR1 is WSHSY and CDR2 SAAADI. This CDR3 has 15 amino acids. CDR3 DNA: TGCGCCAGCAGTGACCCGGACAGGGCTAACACTGAAGCTTTCTTT. Translating it yields CASSDPDRANTEAFF.

The CDR3 is CASSLGGGLQETQYF. The CDR3 region has the DNA TGTGCCAGCAGCTTAGGCGGGGGCCTCCAAGAGACCCAGTACTTC. This chain links TRBV7-2 with TRBJ2-5, with D perhaps matching TRBD2 (7 bases). V was clipped by 1 base and J by 1 base, with 10 bases between them. CDR1 is SGHTA and CDR2 is FQGNSA in the germline V gene. This CDR3 has 15 residues.

The CDR3 sequence: CASSLDNEQYF. The DNA of the CDR3 is TGTGCCAGCAGCTTAGACAACGAGCAGTACTTC. V usage is TRBV11-2 and J usage is TRBJ2-7; D not resolved. CDR3 length: 11 residues. V lost 0 bases and J lost 5, with 2 bases in between. Germline V gives CDR1 SGHAT, CDR2 FQNNGV.

This clone turned up a few times. This sequence joins TRBV6-4 and TRBJ2-2; D is ambiguous. V was cut by 2 bases and J by 0 bases, with 1 base left in between. The CDR3 is 13 residues long. The germline CDR1 and CDR2 sequences are MRHNA and SNTAGT. CDR3 in amino acids: CASSDTNTGELFF. As DNA, the CDR3 is TGTGCCAGCAGTGACACGAACACCGGGGAGCTGTTTTTT.

The gene calls are TRBV25-1 and TRBJ1-2; 8 bases align to TRBD1. With V trimmed by 3 bases and J by 8 bases, 8 bases remained unmatched. The germline CDR1 and CDR2 sequences are MGHDK and SYGVNS. The CDR3 spans 14 residues. The CDR3: CASSEPGGSTGYTF. In DNA form, the CDR3 reads TGTGCCAGCAGTGAGCCAGGGGGCAGTACCGGCTACACCTTC.

The V gene is TRBV11-1, the J gene TRBJ2-2, with TRBD2 as a possible D gene (5 bases). The CDR3 is 16 amino acids. V gave up 5 bases and J gave up 3 bases, with 16 bases separating them. Per germline, CDR1 SGHAT and CDR2 FQDESV (reference sequence). The CDR3 is CASSPRTAGYTGELFF. The CDR3 DNA sequence: TGTGCCAGCAGCCCCCGGACTGCCGGATACACCGGGGAGCTGTTTTTT.

V and J are TRBV29-1 and TRBJ2-7, with 12 bases fitting TRBD2. The V and J ends lost 5 bases and 2 bases, in that order; junction bases with no gene match: 4. In germline, CDR1 is SQVTM, CDR2 ANQGSEA. The CDR3 loop spans 14 amino acids. This CDR3 reads CSVTLAGGPYEQYF. The CDR3 nucleotides read TGCAGCGTTACACTAGCGGGGGGACCCTACGAGCAGTACTTC.

This clone occurred once. The chain couples TRBV5-1 to TRBJ1-1; D might be TRBD1 (5 bases). Germline CDR1 and CDR2: SGHRS and YFSETQ. CDR3 length: 14 amino acids. V gave up 1 base and J gave up 4 bases, with 11 bases separating them. The CDR3 DNA reads as TGCGCCAGCAGCTTGTTGGTGCAGGGCACTGAAGCTTTCTTT. This translates into CASSLLVQGTEAFF.

Comment on this clone: One end of the junction does not line up with germline, which may come from a read error. The V gene is TRBV6-6, the J gene TRBJ2-7; D gene ambiguous. The CDR3 contains 12 residues. Germline V CDR1 and CDR2: MNHNY, SVGAGI (reference sequence). CDR3 protein: CASSANNYEQYF. The CDR3 DNA reads as TGCGCCAGCAGTGCGAATAACTACGAGCAGTACTTC.

The chain recombines TRBV5-1 with TRBJ1-2; unclear D gene. Germline CDR1 is SGHRS and CDR2 is YFSETQ. The CDR3 has 15 amino acids. V shed 1 base and J shed 4 bases, with 14 bases lying between them. The CDR3 loop is CASSLTNTPSYGYTF. The CDR3 nucleotides read TGCGCCAGCAGCTTGACCAATACCCCTAGCTATGGCTACACCTTC.

The rearrangement uses TRBV4-1 and TRBJ2-3; tentatively, D is TRBD2 (6 bases). CDR3 size: 15 residues. Between the trimmed V and J ends, which lost 8 bases and 3 bases, there was a span of 18 bases. Germline V gene data show CDR1 as MGHRA and CDR2 as YSYEKL. The CDR3 DNA is TGCGCCAGCGGCCCGCGGACTATGAAAACAGATACGCAGTATTTT. Residues: CASGPRTMKTDTQYF.

This rearrangement joins TRBV6-6 to TRBJ2-5, with D possibly TRBD1 on 7 matching bases. The DNA matches TRBJ2-7 better at its end, which makes the J call doubtful. Germline V CDR1 and CDR2: MNHNY, SVGAGI (reference sequence). The CDR3 runs 15 residues. CDR3 sequence reads: CASSNGGQINYEQYF. The DNA of the CDR3 is TGTGCCAGCAGTAACGGGGGACAGATAAACTACGAGCAGTACTTC.

V and J are TRBV4-3 and TRBJ1-2; no clear D gene. V was clipped by 4 bases and J by 6 bases, with 21 bases between them. Germline-derived CDR1 and CDR2 are LGHNA and YSLEER. This CDR3 comprises 16 residues. DNA of the CDR3: TGCGCCAGCAGCCCAGGAAGCGCCTGGTCAGCTAATGGCTACACCTTC. Translation gives CASSPGSAWSANGYTF.

V gene TRBV6-5 combines with J gene TRBJ2-3, with D hard to call. Trimming shortened V by 2 bases and J by 6 bases, and 3 bases separated the two germline ends. Germline assignment: CDR1 MNHEY and CDR2 SVGAGI. This CDR3 contains 11 residues. CDR3 sequence (DNA): TGTGCCAGCAGTTACAGGGATACGCAGTATTTT. It translates to CASSYRDTQYF.

This clone was counted a few times. The chain is built from TRBV6-1 and TRBJ2-2; D not certain. V was cut by 7 bases and J by 9 bases, with 9 bases left in between. The length of the CDR3 is 11 residues. Per the germline V gene, CDR1 is MNHNS and CDR2 is SASEGT. The chain's CDR3 is CASTTARELFF. CDR3 nucleotide sequence: TGTGCCAGCACCACAGCGAGGGAGCTGTTTTTT.

This clone occurred a few times. The chain couples TRBV5-1 to TRBJ2-1; D remains unclear. The CDR3 spans 14 residues. Germline CDR1 is SGHRS and CDR2 is YFSETQ. With 1 base removed from V and 2 bases from J, the gap between germline ends came to 7 bases. The CDR3 sequence: CASSLSVAYNEQFF. CDR3 sequence (DNA): TGCGCCAGCAGCTTGTCGGTCGCCTACAATGAGCAGTTCTTC.